What follows is one T cell receptor beta chain and its context. The antigen remains unidentified. The CDR3 length is 16 residues. V lost 7 bases and J lost 0, with 17 bases in between. CDR1 and CDR2 from the germline V gene are SGHVS and FQNEAQ. Through a sample-barcoded 5' primer and a J-beta primer mix, a second PCR was run for roughly 6 to 12 cycles. TCRdb analysed the 5' RACE reads with MiXCR anew, one entry per CDR3 protein. Of approximately 320,000 distinct CDR3 sequences listed, less than 30% are singletons. These data belong to a study of blood T cells in healthy people across ages. Broader study findings: Roughly linear declines in TCR beta diversity per million T cells occurred with age. Higher diversity and more naive CD4+ cells were features of long-lived donors, compared to aged donors.

Drawn from each donor were approximately 10 milliliters of peripheral blood. The gene calls are TRBV7-8 and TRBJ2-3; no clear D gene. The receptor was isolated from a woman in her 70s in good health. The sequenced sample consisted of blood. The CDR3 DNA reads TGTGCCAGCACCCGACGCTGGGCTACTAGCACAGATACGCAGTATTTT. Translation: CASTRRWATSTDTQYF.